These 25 T cell receptor beta chains came from one sample sequenced in a study of CD8 T cells in Susac syndrome. RNA totalling roughly 0.45 to 1 ug underwent reverse transcription with random hexamers. TCRdb re-derived calls from the immunoSEQ multiplex PCR reads in MiXCR, one entry per CDR3 protein. The table has 150,000 to 200,000 distinct CDR3 sequences, around 96% seen once; the top ten hold roughly 0.16%. Sequencing used CD8+ T cells from PBMCs. Receptor source: a human donor with multiple sclerosis.

The V call is TRBV11-2, the J call TRBJ2-1; perhaps TRBD2 as D (5 bases). Trimming took off 2 bases at V and 8 bases at J, with 16 bases between the two ends. In germline, CDR1 is SGHAT, CDR2 FQNNGV. The CDR3 consists of 15 residues. The CDR3 reads CASSLFGGSSYEQFF. CDR3 coding DNA: TGTGCCAGCAGCTTATTCGGTGGGAGTTCGTATGAGCAGTTCTTC.

J is TRBJ2-7 and V is TRBV9; 9 bases fit TRBD1. Per the germline V gene, CDR1 is SGDLS and CDR2 is YYNGEE. The CDR3 runs to 15 residues. The junction had 11 bases not matched to a gene; V was cut back by 4 bases and J by 6 bases. CDR3 nucleotide sequence: TGTGCCAGCAGCCCACCGGGACAGGGAGTATCCGAGCAGTACTTC. Amino acid sequence: CASSPPGQGVSEQYF.

V and J are TRBV20-1 and TRBJ1-2; D gene unclear. Trimming took off 6 bases at V and 1 base at J, with 12 bases between the two ends. This CDR3 comprises 13 residues. The germline V gene encodes CDR1 DFQATT and CDR2 SNEGSKA (reference sequence). The CDR3 nucleotides read TGCAGTGCCGAGACCGTGGGTAACTATGGCTACACCTTC. It yields the protein CSAETVGNYGYTF.

This sequence joins TRBV10-3 and TRBJ2-1; D is unresolved. The length of the CDR3 is 13 residues. Germline V lookup: CDR1 ENHRY, CDR2 SYGVKD. V lost 2 bases, J lost 4 bases, and 6 bases lay in between. CDR3 DNA: TGTGCCATCAGTGAGGTGCTATACAATGAGCAGTTCTTC. This codes for CAISEVLYNEQFF.

The rearrangement uses TRBV4-1 and TRBJ1-6, with TRBD1 as a possible D gene (6 bases). The germline V gene encodes CDR1 MGHRA and CDR2 YSYEKL. This CDR3 is 14 amino acids long. The ends were cut back, 1 base at V and 8 bases at J, with 9 bases in the middle. CDR3 nucleotide sequence: TGCGCCAGCAGCCAAGGGACAGACTATTCACCCCTCCACTTT. The encoded protein is CASSQGTDYSPLHF.

V is TRBV15 and J is TRBJ2-7; maybe TRBD1 (7 bases). The germline V gene encodes CDR1 LNHNV and CDR2 YYDKDF (reference sequence). CDR3 size: 15 residues. Trimming took 5 bases from V and 0 from J, leaving 14 bases between them. CDR3 amino acids: CATSGGGDSSYEQYF. CDR3 in DNA: TGTGCCACCAGCGGCGGAGGGGACAGCTCCTACGAGCAGTACTTC.

The genes are TRBV27 and TRBJ2-7; D uncertain. V was pared by 1 base and J by 4 bases, with 8 bases between. This CDR3 has 13 residues. CDR1 and CDR2 from the germline V gene are MNHEY and SMNVEV (reference sequence). In nucleotides, the CDR3 is TGTGCCAGCAGTTTATTAGGGATGTACGAGCAGTACTTC. Its translation is CASSLLGMYEQYF.

The CDR3 region is CASESSYEQYF. In DNA, the CDR3 is TGTGCCAGCGAGAGCTCCTACGAGCAGTACTTC. The genes are TRBV5-6 and TRBJ2-7; D gene ambiguous. Trimming left V 7 bases short and J 0 bases short, with 5 bases between. The CDR3 runs to 11 residues. The germline CDR1 and CDR2 sequences are SGHDT and YYEEEE.

J is TRBJ2-5 and V is TRBV14, with 11 positions matching TRBD2. Per the germline V gene, CDR1 is SGHDN and CDR2 is FVKESK. This CDR3 spans 21 amino acids. Trimming cost V 1 base and J 5 bases; bases outside gene matches: 21. The CDR3 protein is CASSQGPISPALAGGMETQYF. CDR3 sequence (DNA): TGTGCCAGCAGCCAAGGCCCCATATCACCGGCGCTAGCGGGGGGAATGGAGACCCAGTACTTC.

The J gene is TRBJ2-7, the V gene TRBV13; TRBD2 aligns across 8 bases. Trimming at V came to 0 bases and at J to 6 bases, leaving 7 bases not matched to a gene. This CDR3 has 15 residues. Germline values: CDR1 PRHDT, CDR2 FYEKMQ (reference sequence). The CDR3 region is CASSLGASGLGEQYF. Written as DNA, the CDR3 is TGTGCCAGCAGCTTAGGGGCTAGCGGGCTGGGCGAGCAGTACTTC. The full variable domain, completed using reference TRBV13 and TRBJ2-7, is AAGVIQSPRHLIKEKRETATLKCYPIPRHDTVYWYQQGPGQDPQFLISFYEKMQSDKGSIPDRFSAQQFSDYHSELNMSSLELGDSALYFCASSLGASGLGEQYFGPGTRLTVT.

The rearrangement uses TRBV27 and TRBJ2-7; 8 nucleotides line up with TRBD1. Germline values: CDR1 MNHEY, CDR2 SMNVEV (reference sequence). CDR3 length: 14 amino acids. V lost 0 bases, J lost 9 bases, and 7 bases stayed unmatched. Here the CDR3 DNA reads TGTGCCAGCAGTTTATCGCGCTCAGGGGGCGGGCAGTACTTC. Its protein product is CASSLSRSGGGQYF.

The chain is built from TRBV5-1 and TRBJ1-1; D ambiguous. CDR3 length equals 16 residues. V lost 0 bases to trimming and J lost 0 bases, with 12 bases between them. Germline CDR1 is SGHRS and CDR2 is YFSETQ. The CDR3 spells CASSLVGNPMNTEAFF. Written as DNA, the CDR3 is TGCGCCAGCAGCTTGGTTGGGAATCCCATGAACACTGAAGCTTTCTTT.

In its sample, this clonotype was seen once. V and J are TRBV18 and TRBJ2-1, with D possibly TRBD1 on 6 matching bases. This CDR3 is 15 amino acids long. The germline V gene encodes CDR1 KGHSH and CDR2 LQKENI. Trimming removed 0 bases at V and 5 bases at J, with 11 bases between. The CDR3 sequence is CASSPPGTRDNEQFF. The CDR3 DNA sequence: TGTGCCAGCTCACCACCCGGGACAAGGGACAATGAGCAGTTCTTC.

The genes are TRBV9 and TRBJ2-2; D is undetermined. Trimming shortened V by 4 bases and J by 1 base, and 8 bases separated the two germline ends. The CDR3 has 14 residues. CDR1 and CDR2 from the germline V gene are SGDLS and YYNGEE. In DNA form, the CDR3 reads TGTGCCAGCAGCCAAGGAGAGAACACCGGGGAGCTGTTTTTT. Translating gives CASSQGENTGELFF.

CDR3 coding DNA: TGCGCCAGCAGCAGGAATGTGAACTACAATGAGCAGTTCTTC. Translated, it gives CASSRNVNYNEQFF. J is TRBJ2-1 and V is TRBV5-1; D uncertain. CDR1 and CDR2 from the germline V gene are SGHRS and YFSETQ. V dropped 4 bases and J dropped 3 bases, with 11 bases sitting between them. The CDR3 length is 14 residues.

This chain connects TRBV7-9 to TRBJ2-1, with D possibly called TRBD1 or TRBD2 (5 bases each). There are 15 residues in the CDR3. Looked up from germline, CDR1 is SEHNR and CDR2 is FQNEAQ (reference sequence). Trimming removed 5 bases from V and 4 bases from J, with 15 bases in between. The CDR3 loop is CASSPRDQLYNEQFF. The CDR3 DNA sequence: TGTGCCAGCAGCCCAAGGGACCAACTTTACAATGAGCAGTTCTTC.

V is TRBV29-1 and J is TRBJ2-1; 16 bases match TRBD2. Per germline, CDR1 SQVTM and CDR2 ANQGSEA. The CDR3 has 16 residues. V shed 3 bases and J 4 bases; nucleotides not matched to a gene: 3. CDR3 protein: CSVEGLAGGTYNEQFF. Written as DNA, the CDR3 is TGCAGCGTTGAGGGACTAGCGGGAGGGACTTACAATGAGCAGTTCTTC.

V and J are TRBV20-1 and TRBJ2-7; D gene unclear. Trimming shortened V by 2 bases and J by 7 bases, and 9 bases separated the two germline ends. The CDR3 covers 11 residues. Germline assignment: CDR1 DFQATT and CDR2 SNEGSKA (reference sequence). The CDR3 coding sequence is TGCAGTGCTAGACAGGTGGGAGAGCAGTACTTC. It is translated as CSARQVGEQYF.

This sequence joins TRBV20-1 and TRBJ2-3; no clear D. Trimming took off 5 bases at V and 2 bases at J, with 11 bases between the two ends. Germline V gene lookup returns CDR1 DFQATT and CDR2 SNEGSKA (reference sequence). The CDR3 totals 13 residues. CDR3 region: CSAPGGLTDTQYF. CDR3 nucleotide sequence: TGCAGTGCTCCTGGCGGTCTCACAGATACGCAGTATTTT.

The J gene is TRBJ2-2, the V gene TRBV20-1; perhaps D is TRBD1 or TRBD2 (5 bases each). The CDR3 is 15 residues long. V gave up 3 bases and J gave up 2 bases, with 13 bases separating them. Germline lookup yields CDR1 DFQATT and CDR2 SNEGSKA (reference sequence). This CDR3 reads CSASDRDQNTGELFF. CDR3 nucleotide sequence: TGCAGTGCTAGTGACCGGGACCAAAACACCGGGGAGCTGTTTTTT.

The V gene is TRBV18, the J gene TRBJ2-1; the match to TRBD2 covers 10 bases. Germline lookup yields CDR1 KGHSH and CDR2 LQKENI. Trimming at V came to 3 bases and at J to 8 bases, leaving 13 bases not matched to a gene. The CDR3 has 17 amino acids. Here the CDR3 DNA reads TGTGCCAGCTCACCGGGGACTAGCGCGAATTCTGACCATGAGCAGTTCTTC. This sequence encodes CASSPGTSANSDHEQFF.

This sequence joins TRBV9 and TRBJ1-5; a possible D gene is TRBD1 (5 bases). Germline V gene sequence: CDR1 SGDLS, CDR2 YYNGEE. V lost 0 bases and J lost 3, with 7 bases in between. CDR3 size: 14 residues. CDR3 sequence: CASSVGGINQPQHF. DNA for the CDR3: TGTGCCAGCAGCGTAGGGGGGATCAATCAGCCCCAGCATTTT.

The chain uses TRBV3-1 and TRBJ2-3, with no clear D. Germline CDR1 and CDR2: LGHDT and YNNKEL (reference sequence). The CDR3 consists of 13 residues. Trimming cost V 4 bases and J 5 bases, with 10 bases left between them. The CDR3 is CASSPNSRDTQYF. In DNA form, the CDR3 reads TGTGCCAGCAGCCCCAACTCCAGAGATACGCAGTATTTT.

This clonotype was counted ten times or more. The rearrangement joins TRBV12-3 or TRBV12-4 to TRBJ2-7; D ambiguous. Trimming took 5 bases from V and 0 from J, leaving 2 bases between them. The CDR3 has 11 amino acids. The CDR3 DNA is TGTGCCAGCAGTCCCTCCTACGAGCAGTACTTC. The encoded protein is CASSPSYEQYF.

The chain combines TRBV4-1 with TRBJ2-7; D gene ambiguous. Germline V gene lookup returns CDR1 MGHRA and CDR2 YSYEKL. CDR3 length equals 12 residues. Trimming took 0 bases from V and 7 from J, leaving 7 bases between them. CDR3 amino acids: CASSQDRREQYF. CDR3 DNA sequence: TGCGCCAGCAGCCAAGATCGGCGGGAGCAGTACTTC.